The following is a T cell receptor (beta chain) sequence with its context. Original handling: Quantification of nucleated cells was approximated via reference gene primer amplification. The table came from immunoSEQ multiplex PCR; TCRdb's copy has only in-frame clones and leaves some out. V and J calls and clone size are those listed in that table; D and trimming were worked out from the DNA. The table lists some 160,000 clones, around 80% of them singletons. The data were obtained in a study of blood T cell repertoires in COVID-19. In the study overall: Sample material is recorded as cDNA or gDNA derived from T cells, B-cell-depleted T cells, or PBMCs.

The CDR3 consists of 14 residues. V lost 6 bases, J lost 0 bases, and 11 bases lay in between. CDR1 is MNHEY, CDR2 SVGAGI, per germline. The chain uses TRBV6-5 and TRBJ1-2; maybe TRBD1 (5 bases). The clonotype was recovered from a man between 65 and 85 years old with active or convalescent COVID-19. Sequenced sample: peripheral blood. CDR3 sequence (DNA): TGTGCCAGCAGCTTCTCGACAGCTAACTATGGCTACACCTTC. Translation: CASSFSTANYGYTF.